This TCR beta chain was profiled in a study of blood T cell repertoires in COVID-19. Study-wide background: Researchers got acute and convalescent COVID-19 samples from the United States, Italy and Spain. PBMCs, B-cell-depleted T cells, or T cells were the source of the cDNA or gDNA that made up the material.

Original analysis: Amplification with reference gene primers provided the estimates of nucleated cell counts. The protocol was immunoSEQ multiplex PCR, while the TCRdb copy is restricted to in-frame clones and leaves out a portion. V and J calls and clone size are given by that table; D and trimming were obtained from the DNA. Of 35,000 to 45,000 clones listed, 70% to 85% are singletons. The V gene lost 9 bases and the J gene lost 6 bases, with 14 bases spanning the gap. This CDR3 spans 12 amino acids. Germline-derived CDR1 and CDR2 are MNHEY and SVGAGI. The rearrangement uses TRBV6-5 and TRBJ1-1, with D possibly TRBD1 on 5 matching bases. This receptor was identified in a woman of 80 years or more with acute or convalescent COVID-19. Sequencing was done on a sample of peripheral blood. DNA of the CDR3: TGTGCCAGTGGACAAGGGGTGGCTGAAGCTTTCTTT. Residues: CASGQGVAEAFF.